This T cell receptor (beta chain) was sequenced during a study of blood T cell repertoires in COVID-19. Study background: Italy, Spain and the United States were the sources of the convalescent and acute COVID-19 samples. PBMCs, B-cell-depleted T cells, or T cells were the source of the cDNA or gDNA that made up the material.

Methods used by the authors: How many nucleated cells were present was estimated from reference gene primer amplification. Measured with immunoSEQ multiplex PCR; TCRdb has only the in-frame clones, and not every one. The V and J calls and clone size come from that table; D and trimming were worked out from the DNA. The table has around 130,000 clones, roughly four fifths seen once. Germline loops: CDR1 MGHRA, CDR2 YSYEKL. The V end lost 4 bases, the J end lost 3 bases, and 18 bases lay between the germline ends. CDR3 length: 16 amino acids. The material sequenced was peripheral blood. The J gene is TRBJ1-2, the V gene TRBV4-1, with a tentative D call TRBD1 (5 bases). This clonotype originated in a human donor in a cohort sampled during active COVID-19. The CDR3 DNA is TGCGCCAGCAGCCCTCCCCTTCGGGGGATGGACTATGGCTACACCTTC. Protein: CASSPPLRGMDYGYTF.